The source of this T cell receptor (beta chain) is a study of cytomegalovirus exposure and HLA in healthy donors. Study-level background: Ancestry clustering placed 70% to 90% of under 450 genotyped donors in the Caucasian-associated cluster.

Study outcomes and limitations: For most TCR beta V segments, an earlier analysis put the productive rate at about 87% or about 30% of the time. TCR beta chain V- and J-gene trimming was linked, in a later analysis, to a missense variant in DCLRE1C.

Amplification used 60 Vbeta primers and 13 Jbeta primers. Assay: immunoSEQ multiplex PCR; the TCRdb copy retains only in-frame clones and omits some. The data contain approximately 100,000 clones, about 70% of them singletons. The germline CDR1 and CDR2 sequences are SGHTA and FQGNSA. Trimming took 2 bases from V and 4 from J, leaving 13 bases between them. This CDR3 has 15 residues. Comments on this clone: Antigen specificity is unknown.

Material: PBMCs. The rearrangement uses TRBV7-2 and TRBJ2-3, with a tentative D call TRBD2 (5 bases). The TCR was taken from a female donor in good health and CMV-seronegative. CDR3 residues: CASSLRPSIPDTQYF. CDR3 DNA sequence: TGTGCCAGCAGCTTAAGGCCTAGCATCCCAGATACGCAGTATTTT. Complete variable domain (other parts from reference TRBV7-2 and TRBJ2-3): GAGVSQSPSNKVTEKGKDVELRCDPISGHTALYWYRQSLGQGLEFLIYFQGNSAPDKSGLPSDRFSAERTGGSVSTLTIQRTQQEDSAVYLCASSLRPSIPDTQYFGPGTRLTVL.